The 12 T cell receptor beta chains below come from one sample, sequenced in a study of blood T cell repertoires in COVID-19. The repertoire was sequenced with immunoSEQ multiplex PCR; TCRdb's copy has only in-frame clones and lacks some. The sample has over 200,000 clones, over 80% seen once. Sequencing input: peripheral blood. These receptor sequences come from a woman between 25 and 40 years old with COVID-19, enrolled during active disease.

V and J are TRBV6-6 and TRBJ2-1; the D is unclear. The germline V gene encodes CDR1 MNHNY and CDR2 SVGAGI (reference sequence). The CDR3 spans 14 residues. V dropped 0 bases and J dropped 12 bases, with 15 bases sitting between them. The CDR3 spells CASSYSTTLYGQFF. Here the CDR3 DNA reads TGTGCCAGCAGTTACTCAACTACGCTGTACGGGCAGTTCTTC.

This chain uses TRBV5-1 with TRBJ2-3; unclear D gene. Per germline, CDR1 SGHRS and CDR2 YFSETQ. This CDR3 is built from 15 residues. The V gene lost 5 bases and the J gene lost 2 bases, with 15 bases spanning the gap. The CDR3 sequence is CASRTTPGNTDTQYF. For the CDR3, the DNA is TGCGCCAGCAGGACGACGCCAGGAAACACAGATACGCAGTATTTT.

CDR3 region: CSVENRGKTEAFF. CDR3 nucleotides: TGCAGCGTTGAGAACAGGGGAAAGACTGAAGCTTTCTTT. V gene TRBV29-1 combines with J gene TRBJ1-1, with 7 nucleotides matching TRBD1. CDR3 length equals 13 residues. Germline values: CDR1 SQVTM, CDR2 ANQGSEA. Unmatched junction bases numbered 6, after V lost 3 bases and J lost 5 bases.

This chain links TRBV5-1 with TRBJ1-5, with D possibly matching TRBD1 (6 bases). The V gene lost 1 base and the J gene lost 3 bases, with 8 bases spanning the gap. This CDR3 is 14 amino acids long. Germline loops: CDR1 SGHRS, CDR2 YFSETQ. The CDR3 reads CASSLTGTNQPQHF. CDR3 nucleotides: TGCGCCAGCAGCTTGACAGGGACCAATCAGCCCCAGCATTTT.

CDR3 sequence reads: CASSKSGTLESNQPQHF. DNA for the CDR3: TGTGCCAGTAGTAAATCAGGGACACTGGAATCCAATCAGCCCCAGCATTTT. The genes are TRBV19 and TRBJ1-5, with D possibly being TRBD1 (6 bases). The length of the CDR3 is 17 residues. Trimming shortened V by 4 bases and J by 3 bases, and 19 bases separated the two germline ends. Germline V lookup: CDR1 LNHDA, CDR2 SQIVND (reference sequence).

The chain has TRBV4-3 and TRBJ1-5; 10 nucleotides line up with TRBD1. CDR3 size: 14 residues. CDR1 is LGHNA and CDR2 is YSLEER in the germline V gene. The V segment lost 2 bases and the J segment 7 bases; nucleotides outside the gene matches: 2. The DNA of the CDR3 is TGCGCCAGCAGCCAACGGACAGGGGGGCAGCCCCAGCATTTT. It specifies CASSQRTGGQPQHF.

V usage is TRBV7-9 and J usage is TRBJ2-3, with 7 bases matching TRBD1. The CDR3 contains 16 residues. Germline V gene lookup returns CDR1 SEHNR and CDR2 FQNEAQ (reference sequence). With 6 bases clipped from V and 1 base from J, the junction kept 10 bases outside the gene matches. Written as DNA, the CDR3 is TGTGCCAGCAGGCCCAGACAGGGAATCGGCACAGATACGCAGTATTTT. This sequence encodes CASRPRQGIGTDTQYF.

The chain couples TRBV7-2 to TRBJ1-2; D is ambiguous. Germline V gene data show CDR1 as SGHTA and CDR2 as FQGNSA. The germline V and J ends were trimmed by 1 base and 6 bases, with 9 bases remaining between them. The CDR3 spans 13 residues. CDR3 nucleotide sequence: TGTGCCAGCAGCTTAGAACTATCGGATGGCTACACCTTC. Residues: CASSLELSDGYTF.

This sequence joins TRBV19 and TRBJ1-1, with 9 positions matching TRBD1. Trimming cost V 4 bases and J 1 base; bases outside gene matches: 4. This CDR3 has 15 amino acids. Germline V gives CDR1 LNHDA, CDR2 SQIVND (reference sequence). The CDR3 DNA reads as TGTGCCAGTAGTACAACAGGGGGCAGGAACACTGAAGCTTTCTTT. The encoded protein is CASSTTGGRNTEAFF.

V is TRBV6-6 and J is TRBJ1-1, with D possibly matching TRBD1 (6 bases). This CDR3 has 13 residues. Germline V CDR1 and CDR2: MNHNY, SVGAGI (reference sequence). Trimming shortened V by 6 bases and J by 4 bases, and 12 bases separated the two germline ends. The CDR3 region is CASSHLGGTEAFF. For the CDR3, the DNA is TGTGCCAGCAGCCACCTAGGGGGCACTGAAGCTTTCTTT.

This rearrangement joins TRBV5-1 to TRBJ2-7, with 11 bases that match TRBD2. The V gene end was trimmed by 4 bases and the J gene end by 2 bases; junction bases not matched to a gene: 5. The CDR3 has 15 residues. Germline loops: CDR1 SGHRS, CDR2 YFSETQ. The CDR3 loop reads CASSHSGRAAYEQYF. The CDR3 DNA sequence: TGCGCCAGCAGCCATAGCGGGAGGGCGGCCTACGAGCAGTACTTC. Full variable domain (remainder filled in from reference TRBV5-1 and TRBJ2-7): KAGVTQTPRYLIKTRGQQVTLSCSPISGHRSVSWYQQTPGQGLQFLFEYFSETQRNKGNFPGRFSGRQFSNSRSEMNVSTLELGDSALYLCASSHSGRAAYEQYFGPGTRLTVT.

J is TRBJ2-7 and V is TRBV5-6, with 14 bases lining up with TRBD2. The CDR3 contains 15 residues. Germline lookup yields CDR1 SGHDT and CDR2 YYEEEE. Trimming at V came to 4 bases and at J to 2 bases, leaving 2 bases not matched to a gene. In DNA, the CDR3 is TGTGCCAGCAGCCGACTAGCGGGAGGGACCTACGAGCAGTACTTC. Amino acid sequence: CASSRLAGGTYEQYF.